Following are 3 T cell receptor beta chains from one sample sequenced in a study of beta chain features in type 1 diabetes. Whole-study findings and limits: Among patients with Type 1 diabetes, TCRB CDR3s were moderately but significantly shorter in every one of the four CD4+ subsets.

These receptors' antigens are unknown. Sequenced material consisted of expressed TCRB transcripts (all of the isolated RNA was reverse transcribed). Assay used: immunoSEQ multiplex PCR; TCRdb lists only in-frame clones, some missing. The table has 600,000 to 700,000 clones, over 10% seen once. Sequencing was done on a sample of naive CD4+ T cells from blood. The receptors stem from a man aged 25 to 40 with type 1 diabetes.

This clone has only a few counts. The CDR3 region has the DNA TGTGCCAGCAGCTTAGATTTCGGACTAGGCGTAGGGCAGTTCTTC. It specifies CASSLDFGLGVGQFF. The V call is TRBV11-2, the J call TRBJ2-1; 7 bases agree with TRBD2. V shed 0 bases, J shed 12 bases, and the junction held 11 bases outside the gene matches. This CDR3 region has 15 residues. Germline loops: CDR1 SGHAT, CDR2 FQNNGV.

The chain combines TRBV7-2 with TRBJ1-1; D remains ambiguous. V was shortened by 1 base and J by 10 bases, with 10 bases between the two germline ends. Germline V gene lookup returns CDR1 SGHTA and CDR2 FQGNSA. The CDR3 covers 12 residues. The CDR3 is CASSLGRRGAFF. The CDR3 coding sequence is TGTGCCAGCAGCTTAGGTAGACGGGGAGCTTTCTTT.

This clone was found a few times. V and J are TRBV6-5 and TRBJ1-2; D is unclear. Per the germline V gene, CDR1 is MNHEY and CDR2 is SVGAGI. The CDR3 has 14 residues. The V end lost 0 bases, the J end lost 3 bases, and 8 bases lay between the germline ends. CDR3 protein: CASSYSFTDYGYTF. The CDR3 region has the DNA TGTGCCAGCAGTTACTCTTTCACCGACTATGGCTACACCTTC.